This T cell receptor beta chain was recovered during a study of monozygotic twins with inflammatory bowel disease. Template switching incorporated UMIs with a 6-nucleotide sample barcode. TCRalpha and TCRbeta cDNA went through two nested PCRs of around 15 and 10 cycles. One entry per CDR3 protein, without DNA, is what TCRdb gives after re-calling the 5' RACE reads. The sample has approximately 340,000 distinct CDR3 sequences. The specimen was blood. The source is a human donor with ulcerative colitis or Crohn's disease, or a healthy co-twin of an affected twin (not recorded which).

This chain's CDR3 is CSVDYKDFGPLTEAFF. The chain joins TRBV29-1 to TRBJ1-1; TCRdb's D call, TRBD1, is unchecked because there is no DNA. Germline lookup yields CDR1 SQVTM and CDR2 ANQGSEA. This CDR3 contains 16 residues.